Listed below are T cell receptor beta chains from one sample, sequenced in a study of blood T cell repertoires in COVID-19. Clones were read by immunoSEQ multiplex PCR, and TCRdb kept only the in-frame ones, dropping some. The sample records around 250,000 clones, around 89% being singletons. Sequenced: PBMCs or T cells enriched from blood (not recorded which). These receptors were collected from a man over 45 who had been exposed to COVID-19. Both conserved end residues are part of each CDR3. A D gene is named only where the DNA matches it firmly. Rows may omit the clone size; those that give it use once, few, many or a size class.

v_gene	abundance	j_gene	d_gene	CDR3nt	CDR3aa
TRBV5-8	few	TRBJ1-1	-	TGTGCCAGCAGCGTCGGGCAGGGGAGATCGGGCACTGAAGCTTTCTTT	CASSVGQGRSGTEAFF
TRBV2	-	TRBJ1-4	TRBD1	TGTGCCAGCAGTAACAGGGGGACTCGTGAAAAACTGTTTTTT	CASSNRGTREKLFF
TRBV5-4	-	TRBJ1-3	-	TGTGCCAGCAGCGCGCAGGGAAGCTCTGGAAACACCATATATTTT	CASSAQGSSGNTIYF
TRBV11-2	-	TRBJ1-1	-	TGTGCCAGCAGCTACCCAGGGATGAACACTGAAGCTTTCTTT	CASSYPGMNTEAFF
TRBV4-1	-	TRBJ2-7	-	TGCGCCAGCAGCGTCGTAGGGGGCTACGAGCAGTACTTC	CASSVVGGYEQYF
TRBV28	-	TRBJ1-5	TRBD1	TGTGCCAGCATGGGACAGGGGGCGGCCCAGCATTTT	CASMGQGAAQHF
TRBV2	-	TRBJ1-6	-	TGTGCCAGCAGTGAACATTCCCCCCTCCACTTT	CASSEHSPLHF
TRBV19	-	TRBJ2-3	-	TGTGCCAGTAGTACCCCGACGGGAAGGAGCACAGATACGCAGTATTTT	CASSTPTGRSTDTQYF
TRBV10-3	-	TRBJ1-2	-	TGTGCCATCAGCCAGGATGAAGCTTTCTATGGCTACACCTTC	CAISQDEAFYGYTF
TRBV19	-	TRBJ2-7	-	TGTGCCAGTAGTATTGGCCGGAGCTCCTACGAGCAGTACTTC	CASSIGRSSYEQYF
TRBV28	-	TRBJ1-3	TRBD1	TGTGCCAGCAGTTTGATTCCGACAGGGGGAAACACCATATATTTT	CASSLIPTGGNTIYF
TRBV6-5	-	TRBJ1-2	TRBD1	TGTGCCAGCAGTAGGGACAGCGAATACTATGGCTACACCTTC	CASSRDSEYYGYTF
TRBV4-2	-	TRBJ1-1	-	TGTGCCAGCAGCCAAGTTCAGGGGTACACTGAAGCTTTCTTT	CASSQVQGYTEAFF
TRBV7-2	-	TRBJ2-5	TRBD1	TGTGCCAGCAGCTCAGGGACAGGGGAAGAGACCCAGTACTTC	CASSSGTGEETQYF
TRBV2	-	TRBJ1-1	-	TGTGCCAGCAGTTGGACGAACCTCAGGGACACTGAAGCTTTCTTT	CASSWTNLRDTEAFF
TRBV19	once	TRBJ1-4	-	TGTGCCAGTAGTATGAGTGGGAGGAATGAAAAACTGTTTTTT	CASSMSGRNEKLFF
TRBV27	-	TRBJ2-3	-	TGTGCCAGCAGTTATGAGGCGAGGAGCACAGATACGCAGTATTTT	CASSYEARSTDTQYF
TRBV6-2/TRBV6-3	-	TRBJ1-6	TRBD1	TGTGCCAGCAGTTACTACGGGACAGGGAATTCACCCCTCCACTTT	CASSYYGTGNSPLHF
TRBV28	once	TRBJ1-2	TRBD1	TGTGCCAGCAGTTTAGGGGGGACAGCGGGTGATGGCTACACCTTC	CASSLGGTAGDGYTF
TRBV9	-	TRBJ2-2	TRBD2	TGTGCCAGCAGCGTCCCACTAGCGGGGGGGCCGGGGGAGCTGTTTTTT	CASSVPLAGGPGELFF
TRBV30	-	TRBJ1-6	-	TGTGCCTGGACCGCAGGGAATTCACCCCTCCACTTT	CAWTAGNSPLHF
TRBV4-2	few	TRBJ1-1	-	TGTGCCAGCAGCCAAGATTTCGGACAGAACACTGAAGCTTTCTTT	CASSQDFGQNTEAFF
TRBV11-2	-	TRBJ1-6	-	TGTGCCAGCAGCCCGTCAGGGGCTCATTCACCCCTCCACTTT	CASSPSGAHSPLHF
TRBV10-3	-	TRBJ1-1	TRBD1	TGTGCCATCAGTAATCCACAGGGGAGGATGAACACTGAAGCTTTCTTT	CAISNPQGRMNTEAFF
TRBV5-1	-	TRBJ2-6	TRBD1	TGCGCCAGCTCTGATCTGGGACAGGGGGCCGGAGGGGCCAACGTCCTGACTTTC	CASSDLGQGAGGANVLTF
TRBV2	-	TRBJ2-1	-	TGTGCCAGCAGTGGGCAGGGCACCTACAATGAGCAGTTCTTC	CASSGQGTYNEQFF
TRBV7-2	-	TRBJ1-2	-	TGTGCCAGCAGCTTAGGCAGGCTAAACTATGGCTACACCTTC	CASSLGRLNYGYTF
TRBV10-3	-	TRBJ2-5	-	TGTGCCATCAGTGAGCGAAACCAGGGTGTCACGGAGACCCAGTACTTC	CAISERNQGVTETQYF
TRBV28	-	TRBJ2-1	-	TGTGCCAGCAGGATAGGCGGGTACAATGAGCAGTTCTTC	CASRIGGYNEQFF
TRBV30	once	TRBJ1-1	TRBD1	TGTGCCTGGACCCTAACAGGGGGGGACACTGAAGCTTTCTTT	CAWTLTGGDTEAFF
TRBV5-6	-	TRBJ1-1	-	TGTGCCAGCAGCTCCGCGGGTTGGGCCACTGAAGCTTTCTTT	CASSSAGWATEAFF
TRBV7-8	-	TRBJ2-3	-	TGTGCCAGCAGCTTAATGGGGGCGGGAGAGCACACAGATACGCAGTATTTT	CASSLMGAGEHTDTQYF
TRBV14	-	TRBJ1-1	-	TGTGCCAGCGTTGGGCAGTTGAACACTGAAGCTTTCTTT	CASVGQLNTEAFF
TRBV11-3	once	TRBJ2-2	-	TGTGCCAGCAGCCCAGTCACTAGCACCACCGGGGAGCTGTTTTTT	CASSPVTSTTGELFF
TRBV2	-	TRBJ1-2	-	TGTGCCAGCAGCGGAACTACGGGGGATGGCTACACCTTC	CASSGTTGDGYTF
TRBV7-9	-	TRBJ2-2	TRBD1	TGTGCCAGCAGCTTCCGACAGGGTACGACCGGGGAGCTGTTTTTT	CASSFRQGTTGELFF
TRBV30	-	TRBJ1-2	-	TGTGCCTGGAGTGCCATTACTAGTTCGGGCTACACCTTC	CAWSAITSSGYTF
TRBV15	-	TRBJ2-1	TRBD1	TGTGCCACCAGCAGAGGGGGACAGGGGGAAAATGAGCAGTTCTTC	CATSRGGQGENEQFF
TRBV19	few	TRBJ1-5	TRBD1	TGTGCCAGTAGAACCCGGGACAGGGTGGAGCCCCAGCATTTT	CASRTRDRVEPQHF
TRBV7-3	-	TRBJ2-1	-	TGTGCCAGCAGCTTAACTAGCACTTACCCCAAGGCCAACAATGAGCAGTTCTTC	CASSLTSTYPKANNEQFF
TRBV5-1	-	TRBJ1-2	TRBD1	TGCGCCAGCAGCTTGGAGACAGGGGTGGGCTACACCTTC	CASSLETGVGYTF
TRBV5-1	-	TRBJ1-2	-	TGCGCCAGCAGCTTGGAGGGGCATGGCTACACCTTC	CASSLEGHGYTF
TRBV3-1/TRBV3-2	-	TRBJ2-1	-	TGTGCCAGCAGCCAGATGACAGGATCCTACAATGAGCAGTTCTTC	CASSQMTGSYNEQFF
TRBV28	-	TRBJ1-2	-	TGTGCCAGCAGTTCTGGGGGCGCGGACTATGGCTACACCTTC	CASSSGGADYGYTF
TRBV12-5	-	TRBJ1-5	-	TGTGCTAGTGGTTTCCTAGTCTCGGGGTACCATAGCAATCAGCCCCAGCATTTT	CASGFLVSGYHSNQPQHF
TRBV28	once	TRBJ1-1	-	TGTGCCAGCAGACTACAACAGGTCCCGAACACTGAAGCTTTCTTT	CASRLQQVPNTEAFF
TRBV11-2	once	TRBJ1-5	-	TGTGCCAGCAGCTTAGGGCTAGGAGGCCGCAATCAGCCCCAGCATTTT	CASSLGLGGRNQPQHF
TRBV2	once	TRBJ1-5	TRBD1	TGTGCCAGCAGGAAGATGAGGACAGGGGGCCGGAGCAATCAGCCCCAGCATTTT	CASRKMRTGGRSNQPQHF
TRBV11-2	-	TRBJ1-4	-	TGTGCCAGCAGGGAAGCAGCCTCTACCCCGGGAAAACTGTTTTTT	CASREAASTPGKLFF
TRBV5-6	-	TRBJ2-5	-	TGTGCCAGCAGCCCCCTGGGGGGGGCTGGGGAGACCCAGTACTTC	CASSPLGGAGETQYF
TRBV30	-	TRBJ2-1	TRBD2	TGTGCCTGGAGTCGGGGACTAGCGGGAGCCATCCATGAGCAGTTCTTC	CAWSRGLAGAIHEQFF
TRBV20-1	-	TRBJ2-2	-	TGCAGTGCTAGTTTGAGTAGCACCGGGGAGCTGTTTTTT	CSASLSSTGELFF